The present entry profiles one TCR beta chain with its context. Its antigen is unidentified. Following extraction, RNA underwent reverse transcription to cDNA, which served as the sequencing template. Sequenced by immunoSEQ multiplex PCR; TCRdb stores in-frame clones only, minus some. The table has 120,000 or so clones, around 61% seen once. The trim removed 4 bases at V and 5 bases at J, leaving 2 bases unmatched. The CDR3 is made up of 14 amino acids. Germline CDR1 SGHNT, CDR2 YYREEE (reference sequence). This sample is drawn from a study of CD8+ T cells in alopecia areata. Findings and limits, study-wide: Lesional tissue from the scalp (especially in alopecia totalis/universalis) showed higher clonality than normal scalp. Tissue-resident alphabeta T cells belonging to normal skin likewise get sequenced within scalp specimens.

The sample was CD4+ T cells sorted from blood. The clonotype was recovered from a human donor in good health. The chain links TRBV5-4 to TRBJ2-3; 12 bases agree with TRBD2. This CDR3 reads CASSPSGGGDTQYF. The CDR3 DNA reads as TGTGCCAGCAGCCCTAGCGGGGGGGGAGATACGCAGTATTTT. Based on the CDR3 plus reference TRBV5-4 and TRBJ2-3, the full variable domain is ETGVTQSPTHLIKTRGQQVTLRCSSQSGHNTVSWYQQALGQGPQFIFQYYREEENGRGNFPPRFSGLQFPNYSSELNVNALELDDSALYLCASSPSGGGDTQYFGPGTRLTVL.